The clone carrying this T cell receptor beta chain has a count of ten or more. This entry comes from a study of T cell repertoires in cytomegalovirus infection. About the study: Indicated by public TCR beta signatures were CMV infection and matching HLA type.

CDR3 length: 17 amino acids. The germline V gene has CDR1 MNHEY and CDR2 SVGEGT. After removal of 2 bases from V and 4 bases from J, the junction contained 11 bases not matched to a gene. MiXCR was run by TCRdb on the reads, yielding one entry per CDR3 protein. The data show fewer than 550,000 distinct CDR3 sequences, 26% seen once. The sequenced sample was PBMCs. The receptor was isolated from a human donor in good health (CMV status not recorded). Some clones in this sample may be carry-over from other donors' samples. The genes are TRBV6-2 or TRBV6-3 and TRBJ1-5; 7 bases map to TRBD1. The CDR3 region is CASSYPVRAGGNQPQHF. The CDR3 DNA is TGTGCCAGCAGTTACCCTGTGAGGGCAGGGGGGAATCAGCCCCAGCATTTT.